This T cell receptor (beta chain) was sequenced for a study of vaccination and CD4 T cells after COVID-19. Sequenced with the Oncomine TCR Beta short-read assay was DNA taken from cultured CD4+ T cells. TCRdb itself ran the PCR reads through MiXCR, one entry per CDR3 protein. The data hold about 2,900 distinct CDR3 sequences, with about 80% observed a single time. Treatment noted: approximately 10-day PBMC culture with coronavirus spike peptide pools or control peptides (ViraFEST assay). CDR3 length: 16 amino acids. Germline CDR1 and CDR2: LNHNV and YYDKDF (reference sequence). Regarding this clonotype: The target antigen is unknown. The junction departs from the called germline gene at one end, perhaps through a read error.

Sequenced sample: CD4+ T cells from blood, cultured in vitro. The V and J genes are TRBV15 and TRBJ2-7; perhaps D is TRBD1 or TRBD2 (5 bases each). The TCR originated in a human donor who had recovered from COVID-19. Here the CDR3 DNA reads TGTGCCACCAGCAGAGATACGGGGCCCAACTCCAACGAGCAGTACTTC. It encodes CATSRDTGPNSNEQYF.